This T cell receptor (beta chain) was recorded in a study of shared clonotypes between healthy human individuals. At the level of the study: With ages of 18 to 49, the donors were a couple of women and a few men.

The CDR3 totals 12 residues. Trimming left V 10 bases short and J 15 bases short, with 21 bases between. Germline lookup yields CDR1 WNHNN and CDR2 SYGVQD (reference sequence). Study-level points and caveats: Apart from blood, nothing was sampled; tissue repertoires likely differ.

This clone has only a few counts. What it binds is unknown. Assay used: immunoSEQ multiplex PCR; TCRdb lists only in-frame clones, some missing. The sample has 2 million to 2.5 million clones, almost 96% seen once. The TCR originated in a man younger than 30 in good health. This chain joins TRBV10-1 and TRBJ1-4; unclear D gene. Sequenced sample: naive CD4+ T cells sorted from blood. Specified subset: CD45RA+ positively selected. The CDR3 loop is CAIVGAHAGVFF. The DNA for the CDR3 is TGCGCCATCGTAGGAGCTCATGCCGGGGTGTTTTTT.